This record covers a single TCR beta chain. Its antigen is unknown. Molecular barcoding with unique molecular identifiers was used for the TCRbeta library. TCRdb itself ran the PCR reads through MiXCR, one entry per CDR3 protein. The sample yields 500,000 to 650,000 distinct CDR3 sequences, under 15% seen once. The sample comes from a study of T-cell reconstitution after alpha-beta-depleted transplantation in children. CDR3 length: 16 residues. J was trimmed by 3 bases and V by 6 bases; bases with no gene match: 15. Germline lookup yields CDR1 DFQATT and CDR2 SNEGSKA (reference sequence). General study findings and limits: The origin of high day-60 TCRbeta diversity in some patients lay in surviving recipient T cells and thymic progenitors. The origin of alpha-beta T cells about two months after transplant was reportedly several hundred expanded graft clones. A year post-transplant, T-cell counts and diversity derived mostly from newly produced T cells.

This TCR came from a male patient under 18 who had a stem cell transplant for acute myeloid leukemia, so the T cells may come from the graft donor. The rearrangement joins TRBV20-1 to TRBJ2-7; 9 bases line up with TRBD2. The sample here was PBMCs, mostly from graft donor cells, taken 360 days after TCRalphabeta/CD19-depleted stem cell transplant. DNA of the CDR3: TGCAGTGCGGAGGTAGCGGGGGCCACGAGCTTCTACGAGCAGTACTTC. This gives the protein CSAEVAGATSFYEQYF.